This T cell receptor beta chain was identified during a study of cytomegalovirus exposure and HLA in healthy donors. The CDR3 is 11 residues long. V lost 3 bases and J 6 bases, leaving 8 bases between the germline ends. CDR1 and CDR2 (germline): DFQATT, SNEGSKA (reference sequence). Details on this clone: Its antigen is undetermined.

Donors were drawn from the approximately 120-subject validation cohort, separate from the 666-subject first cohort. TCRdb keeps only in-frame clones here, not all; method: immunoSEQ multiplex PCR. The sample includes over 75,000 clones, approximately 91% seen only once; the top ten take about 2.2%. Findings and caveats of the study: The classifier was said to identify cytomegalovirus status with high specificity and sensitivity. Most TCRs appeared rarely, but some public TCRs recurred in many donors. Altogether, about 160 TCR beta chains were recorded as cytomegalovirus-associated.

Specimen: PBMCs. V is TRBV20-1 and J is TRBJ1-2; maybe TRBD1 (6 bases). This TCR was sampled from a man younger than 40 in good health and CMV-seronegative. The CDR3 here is CSASRGNGYTF. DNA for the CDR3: TGCAGTGCTAGTAGGGGGAATGGCTACACCTTC.